This T cell receptor (beta chain) was documented in a study of CD4+ T cells in melanoma. Points on this clone: Its antigen is undetermined.

Clones were read by immunoSEQ multiplex PCR, and TCRdb kept only the in-frame ones, dropping some. The profile shows over 7,500 clones, 60% to 80% of them singletons. V lost 5 bases and J lost 11, with 18 bases in between. Germline V gene lookup returns CDR1 SEHNR and CDR2 FQNEAQ (reference sequence). The CDR3 extends over 13 amino acids. Study outcomes and limitations: CD8+ T cell, macrophage and B cell function reportedly correlated with neoantigen-specific CD4+ T cells. Neoantigen-specific CD4+ T cells in melanoma reportedly had diverse differentiation states.

This clonotype was sampled from a human donor with melanoma. The sequenced sample was peripheral blood. The rearrangement joins TRBV7-9 to TRBJ2-5; D could derive from TRBD1 or TRBD2 (5 bases each). In nucleotides, the CDR3 is TGTGCCAGCAGCCAACTGAACTTGGGGGAGCAGTACTTC. Translated, it gives CASSQLNLGEQYF.